The source of this T cell receptor beta chain is a study of human T cells and chemical hapten exposure. Study summary: Cases of alopecia areata, totalis or universalis occurred in a predominantly female patient group.

Time point noted: patch test 1, 2 weeks after DPC sensitization. Treatment meaning: therapeutic diphenylcyclopropenone sensitization with weekly scalp DPC. Germline V gene data show CDR1 as SGHRS and CDR2 as YFSETQ. CDR3 length: 12 amino acids. V shed 0 bases and J shed 8 bases, with 8 bases lying between them. Findings and limits, study-wide: The formation of large CDR3 similarity clusters by expanded TCRs significantly exceeded that of controls.

In the library, unique molecular identifiers were attached to individual cDNA molecules. TCRdb reanalysed the RACE reads using MiXCR and keeps one entry per CDR3 protein. The sample includes approximately 74,000 distinct CDR3 sequences, more than 30% seen only once; the top ten take nearly 9%. Notes on this clonotype: The antigen is not known.

The sequencing used whole blood, collected in connection with sensitization to the hapten diphenylcyclopropenone (DPC). This sequence joins TRBV5-1 and TRBJ1-1; D uncertain. The TCR originated in a man aged 40-55 years with alopecia areata. Some clones in this sample may be carry-over from other donors' samples. CDR3: CASSLEGLEAFF. The CDR3 nucleotides read TGCGCCAGCAGCTTGGAAGGTTTGGAAGCTTTCTTT.